This TCR beta chain appears in the sequencing data of a study of blood T cells in healthy people across ages. Study as a whole: About one barcoded TCR beta cDNA was captured per two T cells. Findings of the study overall: With age, beta diversity per million T cells declined roughly linearly, significantly by 35 to 40. Without sorted subsets, naive and antigen-experienced compartments could not be conclusively compared.

A word on this clonotype: Its antigen remains unidentified.

Next came a second PCR, run for roughly 7 to 12 cycles, which used a sample-barcoded 5' primer along with a J-beta primer mix. In TCRdb, the 5' RACE reads were re-called with MiXCR into one record per CDR3 protein. The sample has hundreds of thousands of distinct CDR3 sequences, roughly 45% seen once. Each sample yielded at least 6.5 million isolated PBMCs. Sequenced material: blood. This TCR derives from a woman aged 55-70 years in good health.

CDR3 sequence reads: CASSFAHLTDTQYF. The CDR3 bases are TGTGCCAGCAGCTTCGCCCACCTGACAGATACGCAGTATTTT. J is TRBJ2-3 and V is TRBV7-2, with D unresolved. V was cut by 3 bases and J by 3 bases, with 10 bases left in between. Germline CDR1 reads SGHTA; CDR2 reads FQGNSA. CDR3 length equals 14 residues.